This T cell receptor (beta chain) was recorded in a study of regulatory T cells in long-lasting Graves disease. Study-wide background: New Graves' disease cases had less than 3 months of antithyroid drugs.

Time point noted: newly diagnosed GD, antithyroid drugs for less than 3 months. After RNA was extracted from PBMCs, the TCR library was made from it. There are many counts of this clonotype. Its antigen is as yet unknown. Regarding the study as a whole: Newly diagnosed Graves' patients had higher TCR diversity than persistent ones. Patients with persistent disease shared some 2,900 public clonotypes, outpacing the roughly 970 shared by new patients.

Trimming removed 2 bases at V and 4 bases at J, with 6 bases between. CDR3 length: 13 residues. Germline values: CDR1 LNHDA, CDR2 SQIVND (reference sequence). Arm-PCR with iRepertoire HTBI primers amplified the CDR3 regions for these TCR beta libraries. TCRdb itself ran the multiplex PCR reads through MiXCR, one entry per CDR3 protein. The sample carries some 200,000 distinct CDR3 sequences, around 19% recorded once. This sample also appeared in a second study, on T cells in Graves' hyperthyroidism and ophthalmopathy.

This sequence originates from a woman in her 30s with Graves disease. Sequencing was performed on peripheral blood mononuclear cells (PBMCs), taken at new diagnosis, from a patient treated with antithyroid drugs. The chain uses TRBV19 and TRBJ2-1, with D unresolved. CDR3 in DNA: TGTGCCAGTAGTATATTGCTTTACAATGAGCAGTTCTTC. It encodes CASSILLYNEQFF.